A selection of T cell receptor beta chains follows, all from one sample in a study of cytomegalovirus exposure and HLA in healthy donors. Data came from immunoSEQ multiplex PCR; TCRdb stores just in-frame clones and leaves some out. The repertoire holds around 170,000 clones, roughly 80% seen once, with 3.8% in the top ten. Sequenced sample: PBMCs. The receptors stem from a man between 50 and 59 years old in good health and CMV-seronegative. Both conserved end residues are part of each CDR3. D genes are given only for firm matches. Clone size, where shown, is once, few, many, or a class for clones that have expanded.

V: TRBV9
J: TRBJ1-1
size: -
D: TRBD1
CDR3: CASSAGTGHTEAFF
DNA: TGTGCCAGCAGCGCTGGGACAGGGCACACTGAAGCTTTCTTT

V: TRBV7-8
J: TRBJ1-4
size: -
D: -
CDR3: CASSLGTVMATNEKLFF
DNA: TGTGCCAGCAGCTTAGGAACAGTGATGGCAACTAATGAAAAACTGTTTTTT

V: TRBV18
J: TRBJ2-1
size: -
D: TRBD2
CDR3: CASSSERTRDYNEQFF
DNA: TGTGCCAGCTCATCGGAGCGGACTAGAGACTACAATGAGCAGTTCTTC

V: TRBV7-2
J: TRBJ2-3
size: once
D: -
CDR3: CASSVRRVRTDTQYF
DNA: TGTGCCAGCAGCGTTCGTCGGGTTCGCACAGATACGCAGTATTTT

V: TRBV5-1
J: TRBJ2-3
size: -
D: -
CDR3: CASSLGSGGTDTQYF
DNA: TGCGCCAGCAGCTTGGGGAGCGGAGGCACAGATACGCAGTATTTT

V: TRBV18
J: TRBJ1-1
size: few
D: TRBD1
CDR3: CASSPSTGGTEAFF
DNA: TGTGCCAGCTCACCATCGACAGGGGGGACTGAAGCTTTCTTT

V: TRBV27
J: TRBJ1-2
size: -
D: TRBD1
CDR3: CASSGGTVPNYGYTF
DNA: TGTGCCAGCAGTGGTGGGACAGTCCCTAACTATGGCTACACCTTC

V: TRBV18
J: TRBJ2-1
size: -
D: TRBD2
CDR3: CASSWRSGGDNEQFF
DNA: TGTGCCAGCTCTTGGCGGAGCGGGGGTGACAATGAGCAGTTCTTC

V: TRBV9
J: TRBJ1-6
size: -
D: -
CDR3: CASSVGSGSPLHF
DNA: TGTGCCAGCAGCGTCGGGAGTGGGTCACCCCTCCACTTT

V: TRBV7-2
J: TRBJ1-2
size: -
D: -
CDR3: CASSTDRYGYTF
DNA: TGTGCCAGCAGCACGGACAGATATGGCTACACCTTC

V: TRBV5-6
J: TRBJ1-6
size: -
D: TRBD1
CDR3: CASSARQGSSPLHF
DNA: TGTGCCAGCAGCGCCCGACAGGGATCTTCACCCCTCCACTTT

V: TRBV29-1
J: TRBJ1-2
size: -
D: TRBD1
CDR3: CSVGDSEYGYTF
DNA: TGCAGCGTTGGGGACAGTGAATATGGCTACACCTTC

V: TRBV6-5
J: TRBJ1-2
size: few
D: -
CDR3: CASSYPGDRGYTF
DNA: TGTGCCAGCAGTTACCCGGGGGATCGAGGCTACACCTTC

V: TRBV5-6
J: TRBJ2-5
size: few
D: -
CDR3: CASSLAGAKYQETQYF
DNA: TGTGCCAGCAGCTTGGCAGGGGCGAAGTACCAAGAGACCCAGTACTTC

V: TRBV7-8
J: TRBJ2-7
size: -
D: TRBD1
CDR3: CASSEGTVYEQYF
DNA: TGTGCCAGCAGCGAAGGGACAGTCTACGAGCAGTACTTC

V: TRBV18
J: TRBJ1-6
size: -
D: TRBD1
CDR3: CASSPDRDGSPLHF
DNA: TGTGCCAGCTCACCAGACAGGGATGGTTCACCCCTCCACTTT

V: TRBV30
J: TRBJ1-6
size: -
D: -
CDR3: CAWAVVENSPLHF
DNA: TGTGCCTGGGCTGTGGTGGAGAATTCACCCCTCCACTTT

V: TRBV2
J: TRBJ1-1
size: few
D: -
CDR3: CASTLTGTNTEAFF
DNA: TGTGCCAGCACCTTGACAGGAACCAACACTGAAGCTTTCTTT

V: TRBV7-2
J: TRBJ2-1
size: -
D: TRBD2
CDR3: CASSPGGGFNEQFF
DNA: TGTGCCAGCAGCCCCGGGGGGGGGTTCAATGAGCAGTTCTTC

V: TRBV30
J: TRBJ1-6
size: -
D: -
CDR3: CAWSVPPGTYLHF
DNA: TGTGCCTGGAGTGTACCTCCGGGGACATACCTCCACTTT

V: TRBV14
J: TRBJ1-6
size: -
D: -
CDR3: CASSCEWGELAYNSPLHF
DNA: TGTGCCAGCAGCTGCGAGTGGGGGGAGCTCGCCTATAATTCACCCCTCCACTTT

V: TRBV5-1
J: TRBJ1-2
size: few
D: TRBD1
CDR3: CASSPDRTGNGHTF
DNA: TGCGCCAGCAGCCCAGACCGGACAGGGAATGGGCACACCTTC

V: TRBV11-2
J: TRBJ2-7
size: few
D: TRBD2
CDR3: CASSLDLGGGITYEQYF
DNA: TGTGCCAGCAGCCTCGACCTAGGCGGGGGGATTACCTACGAGCAGTACTTC

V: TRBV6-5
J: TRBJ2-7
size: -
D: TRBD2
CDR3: CASRTRGEGVYEQYF
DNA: TGTGCCAGCCGCACACGGGGGGAGGGTGTTTACGAGCAGTACTTC

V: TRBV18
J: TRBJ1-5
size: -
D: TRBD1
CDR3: CASSPGTGEQPQHF
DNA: TGTGCCAGCTCACCCGGGACAGGGGAACAGCCCCAGCATTTT

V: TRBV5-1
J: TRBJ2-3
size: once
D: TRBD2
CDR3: CASSLAGGAGTDTQYF
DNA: TGCGCCAGCAGCTTGGCCGGGGGGGCCGGCACAGATACGCAGTATTTT

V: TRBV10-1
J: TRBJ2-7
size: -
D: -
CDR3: CASSDGTFEQYF
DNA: TGCGCCAGCAGTGATGGGACTTTCGAGCAGTACTTC

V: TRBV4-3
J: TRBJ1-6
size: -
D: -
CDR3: CASSQENRASYNSPLHF
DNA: TGCGCCAGCAGCCAAGAAAACAGGGCTTCCTATAATTCACCCCTCCACTTT

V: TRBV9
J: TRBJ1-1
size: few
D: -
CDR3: CASSVGSGNTEAFF
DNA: TGTGCCAGCAGCGTAGGGAGCGGAAACACTGAAGCTTTCTTT

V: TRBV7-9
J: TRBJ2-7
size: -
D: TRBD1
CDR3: CASSPTRGQWNEQYF
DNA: TGTGCCAGCAGCCCTACCCGGGGACAGTGGAACGAGCAGTACTTC

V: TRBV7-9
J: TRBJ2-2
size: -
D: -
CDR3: CSSSSPTGMGFNTGELFF
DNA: TGTTCCAGCAGCTCCCCGACAGGAATGGGGTTTAACACCGGGGAGCTGTTTTTT

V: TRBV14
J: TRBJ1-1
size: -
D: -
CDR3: CASSQELGGTKAFF
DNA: TGTGCCAGCAGCCAAGAGCTAGGCGGCACTAAAGCTTTCTTT

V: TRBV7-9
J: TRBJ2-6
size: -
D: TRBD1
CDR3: CASSLVTGSGANVLTF
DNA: TGTGCCAGCAGCTTAGTGACAGGGTCTGGGGCCAACGTCCTGACTTTC